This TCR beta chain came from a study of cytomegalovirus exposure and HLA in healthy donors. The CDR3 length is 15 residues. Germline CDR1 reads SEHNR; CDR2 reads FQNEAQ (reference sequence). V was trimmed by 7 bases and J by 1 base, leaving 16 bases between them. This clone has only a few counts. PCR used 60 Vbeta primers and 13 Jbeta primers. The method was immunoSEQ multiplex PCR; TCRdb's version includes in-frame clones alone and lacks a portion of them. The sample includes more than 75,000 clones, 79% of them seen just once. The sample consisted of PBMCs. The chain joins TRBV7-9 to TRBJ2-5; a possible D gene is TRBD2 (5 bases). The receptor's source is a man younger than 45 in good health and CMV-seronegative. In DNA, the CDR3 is TGTGCCAGCAAAAAAGGGTCTAGCCTCCAAGAGACCCAGTACTTC. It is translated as CASKKGSSLQETQYF.